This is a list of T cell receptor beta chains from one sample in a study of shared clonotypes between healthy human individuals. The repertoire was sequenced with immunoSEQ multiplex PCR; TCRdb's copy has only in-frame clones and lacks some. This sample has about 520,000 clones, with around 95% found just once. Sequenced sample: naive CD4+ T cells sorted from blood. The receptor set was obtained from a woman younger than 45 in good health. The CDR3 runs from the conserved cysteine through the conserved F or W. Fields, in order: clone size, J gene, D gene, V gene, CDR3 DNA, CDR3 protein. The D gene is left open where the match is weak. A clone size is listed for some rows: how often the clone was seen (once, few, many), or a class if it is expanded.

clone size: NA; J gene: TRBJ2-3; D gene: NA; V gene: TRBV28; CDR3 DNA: TGTGCCAGCAGTCCTGGGGCGGCGGATACGCAGTATTTT; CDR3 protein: CASSPGAADTQYF
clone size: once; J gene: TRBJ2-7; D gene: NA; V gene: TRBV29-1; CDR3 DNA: TGCAGCGTGTCGAACCGGGCCGAGCAGTACTTC; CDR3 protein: CSVSNRAEQYF
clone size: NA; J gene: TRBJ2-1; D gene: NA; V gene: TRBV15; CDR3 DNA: TGTGCCACCAGCAGAGACCGACTGGCCACCAATGAGCAGTTCTTC; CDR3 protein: CATSRDRLATNEQFF
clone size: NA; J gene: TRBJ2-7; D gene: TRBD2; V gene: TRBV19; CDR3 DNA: TGTGCCAGTAGTATGCAGCGGGGGGCCTACGAGCAGTACTTC; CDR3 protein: CASSMQRGAYEQYF
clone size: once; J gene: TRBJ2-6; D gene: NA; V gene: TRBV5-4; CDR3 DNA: TGTGCCAGCAGCTTGGCCCTGACAGGCAGGCGAAGCTCTGGGGCCAACGTCCTGACTTTC; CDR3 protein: CASSLALTGRRSSGANVLTF
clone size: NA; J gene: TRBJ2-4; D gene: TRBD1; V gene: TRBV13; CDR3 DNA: TGTGCCAGCAGCTTAGGGTGGCAGGGGGAAAACATTCAGTACTTC; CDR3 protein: CASSLGWQGENIQYF
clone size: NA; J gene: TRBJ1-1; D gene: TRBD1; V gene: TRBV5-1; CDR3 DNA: TGCGCCAGCAGCTCCGAGGGACAGCTGAACACTGAAGCTTTCTTT; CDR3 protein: CASSSEGQLNTEAFF
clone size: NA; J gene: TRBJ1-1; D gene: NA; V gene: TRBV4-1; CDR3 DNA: TGCGCCAGCAGCCCCCCGTTGAGGGTGACTGAAGCTTTCTTT; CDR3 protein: CASSPPLRVTEAFF
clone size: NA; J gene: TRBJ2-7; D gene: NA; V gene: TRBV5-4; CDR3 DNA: TGTGCCAGCAGCTTTCGCGGGTCGGCGTCCTACGAGCAGTACTTC; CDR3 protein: CASSFRGSASYEQYF
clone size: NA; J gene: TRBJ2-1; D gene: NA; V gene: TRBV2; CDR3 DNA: TGTGCCAGCAGTGGGGACTCCTTCGAGCAGTTCTTC; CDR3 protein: CASSGDSFEQFF
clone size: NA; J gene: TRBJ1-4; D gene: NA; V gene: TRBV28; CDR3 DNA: TGTGCCAGCAGTTCGCCAGGGGTTACTAATGAAAAACTGTTTTTT; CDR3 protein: CASSSPGVTNEKLFF
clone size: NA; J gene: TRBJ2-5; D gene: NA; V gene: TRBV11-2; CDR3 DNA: TGTGCCAGCAGCCCGCCGGGGTGGCGGGAGACCCAGTACTTC; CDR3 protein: CASSPPGWRETQYF
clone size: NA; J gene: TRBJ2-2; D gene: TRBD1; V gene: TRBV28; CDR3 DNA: TGTGCCAGCAGTTTAAACAGGGGGTCCGGGGAGCTGTTTTTT; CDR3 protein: CASSLNRGSGELFF
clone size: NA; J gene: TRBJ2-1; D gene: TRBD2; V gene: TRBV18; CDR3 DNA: TGTGCCACCGCGGGCTCTCTAGCGGGGGACGACAATGAGCAGTTCTTC; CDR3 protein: CATAGSLAGDDNEQFF
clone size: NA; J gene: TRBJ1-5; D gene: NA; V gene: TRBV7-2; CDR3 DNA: TGTGCCAGCAGCTTAGCCATGGGGCCCCAGCATTTT; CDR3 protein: CASSLAMGPQHF
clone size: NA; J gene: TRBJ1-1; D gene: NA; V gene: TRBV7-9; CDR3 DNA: TGTGCCAGCAGCTCGAACGGGTTTTCGAACACTGAAGCTTTCTTT; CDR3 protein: CASSSNGFSNTEAFF
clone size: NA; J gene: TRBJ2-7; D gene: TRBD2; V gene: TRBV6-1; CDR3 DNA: TGTGCCAGCAGTGGGACTAGCGGGTCTTACGAGCAGTACTTC; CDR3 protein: CASSGTSGSYEQYF
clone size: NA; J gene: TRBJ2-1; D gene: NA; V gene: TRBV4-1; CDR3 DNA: TGCGCCAGCAGCCACGGACCGGGACTCTCCTTAGGTAATGAGCAGTTCTTC; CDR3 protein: CASSHGPGLSLGNEQFF
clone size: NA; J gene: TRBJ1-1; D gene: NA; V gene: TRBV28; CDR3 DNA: TGTGCCAGCAGGTCGCCAGGGGAGAACACTGAAGCTTTCTTT; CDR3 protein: CASRSPGENTEAFF
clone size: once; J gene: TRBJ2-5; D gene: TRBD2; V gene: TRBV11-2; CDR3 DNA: TGTGCCAGCAGCCTAACTAGCGGGAGTGGCGAGACCCAGTACTTC; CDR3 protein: CASSLTSGSGETQYF
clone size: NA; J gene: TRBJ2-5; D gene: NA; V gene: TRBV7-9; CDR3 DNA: TGTGCCAGCAGCTTAGGACTATTGGAAGAGACCCAGTACTTC; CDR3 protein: CASSLGLLEETQYF
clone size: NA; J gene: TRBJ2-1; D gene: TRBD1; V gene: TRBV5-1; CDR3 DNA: TGCGCCAGCAGCTTGGGCGTTGGACAGGTAAACAATGAGCAGTTCTTC; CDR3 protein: CASSLGVGQVNNEQFF
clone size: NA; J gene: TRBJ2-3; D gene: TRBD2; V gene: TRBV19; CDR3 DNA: TGTGCCAGTAGCAATAGCGGGAGGGCCTCATCTAGCACAGATACGCAGTATTTT; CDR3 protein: CASSNSGRASSSTDTQYF
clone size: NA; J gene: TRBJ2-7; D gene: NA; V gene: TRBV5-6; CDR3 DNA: TGTGCCAGCAGCCTAATAGGGGGGCCGTCCTACGAGCAGTACTTC; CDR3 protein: CASSLIGGPSYEQYF
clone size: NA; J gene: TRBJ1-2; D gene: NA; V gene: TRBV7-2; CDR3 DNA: TGTGCCAGCAGCTTAGCGGGTTTTGGCTACACCTTC; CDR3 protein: CASSLAGFGYTF
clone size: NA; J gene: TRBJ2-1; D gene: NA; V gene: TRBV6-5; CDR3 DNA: TGTGCCAGCAGTTCGCCTACCTATGAGCAGTTCTTC; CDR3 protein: CASSSPTYEQFF
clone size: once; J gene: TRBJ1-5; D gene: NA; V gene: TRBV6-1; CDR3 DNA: TGTGCCAGCAGTGAAAGTGGGATATTGGCCCCCGCAGGGTATCAGCCCCAGCATTTT; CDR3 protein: CASSESGILAPAGYQPQHF
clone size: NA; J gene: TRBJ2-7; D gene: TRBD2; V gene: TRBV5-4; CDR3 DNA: TGTGCCAGCAGCTTGTCAGGCGGACTAGCGTACTACGAGCAGTACTTC; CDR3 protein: CASSLSGGLAYYEQYF
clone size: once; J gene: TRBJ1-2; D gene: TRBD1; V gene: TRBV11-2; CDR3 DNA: TGTGCCAGCAGCCAATCCCTCAGGGGGAACTATGGCTACACCTTC; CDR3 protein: CASSQSLRGNYGYTF
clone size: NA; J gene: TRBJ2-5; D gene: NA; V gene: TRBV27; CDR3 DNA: TGTGCCAGCAGTTTATCGAGAGTAGCGGGACAGGAGACCCAGTACTTC; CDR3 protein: CASSLSRVAGQETQYF
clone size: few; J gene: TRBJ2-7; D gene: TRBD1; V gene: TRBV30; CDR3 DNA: TGTGCCTGCGGACAGGGGGGAAACGAGCAGTACTTC; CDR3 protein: CACGQGGNEQYF
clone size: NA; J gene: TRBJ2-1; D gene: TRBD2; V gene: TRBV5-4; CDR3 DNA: TGTGCCAGCAGCTTGGGGCGGGAGGGCCTTAATGAGCAGTTCTTC; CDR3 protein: CASSLGREGLNEQFF
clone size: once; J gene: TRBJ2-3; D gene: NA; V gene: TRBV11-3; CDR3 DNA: TGTGCCAGCAGCCTCAGGGAAAACACAGATACGCAGTATTTT; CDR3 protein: CASSLRENTDTQYF
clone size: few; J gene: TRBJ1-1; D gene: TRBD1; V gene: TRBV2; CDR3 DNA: TGTGCCAGCATGCGACAGGGGGCTAACACTGAAGCTTTCTTT; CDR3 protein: CASMRQGANTEAFF
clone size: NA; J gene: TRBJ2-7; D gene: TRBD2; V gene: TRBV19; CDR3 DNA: TGTGCCACCTCGTCGGCGGGAGGGCCCTACGAGCAGTACTTC; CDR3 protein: CATSSAGGPYEQYF
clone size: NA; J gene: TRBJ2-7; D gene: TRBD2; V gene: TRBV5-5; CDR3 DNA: TGTGCCAGCAGCTTAGAATGGGGAGGGTACGAGCAGTACTTC; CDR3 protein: CASSLEWGGYEQYF
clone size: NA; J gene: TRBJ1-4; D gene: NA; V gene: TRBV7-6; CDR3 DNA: TGTGCCAGCAGCCCTAACAAGGGGTCTAATGAAAAACTGTTTTTT; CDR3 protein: CASSPNKGSNEKLFF
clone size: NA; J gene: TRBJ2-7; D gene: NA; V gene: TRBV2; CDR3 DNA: TGTGCCAGCAGTGAAGGGTCCATCGCCTACGAGCAGTACTTC; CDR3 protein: CASSEGSIAYEQYF
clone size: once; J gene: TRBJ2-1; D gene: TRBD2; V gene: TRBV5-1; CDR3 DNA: TGCGCCAGCAACCCACTAGCGGCCCTCTACAATGAGCAGTTCTTC; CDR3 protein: CASNPLAALYNEQFF
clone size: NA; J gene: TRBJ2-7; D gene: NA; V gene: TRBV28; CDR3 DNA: TGTGCCAGCAGTTCCGGACAGAGTACCTACGAGCAGTACTTC; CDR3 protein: CASSSGQSTYEQYF
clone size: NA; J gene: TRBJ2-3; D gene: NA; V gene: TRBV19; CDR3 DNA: TGTGCCAGTAGTATAGACATTCCGGGAGGAAGGGGGGCAGATACGCAGTATTTT; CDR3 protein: CASSIDIPGGRGADTQYF
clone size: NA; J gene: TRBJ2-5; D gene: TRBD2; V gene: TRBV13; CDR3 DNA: TGTGCCAGCAGCCACCCCTACCAGCGGGGGGGTTGGGCCCAGTACTTC; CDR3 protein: CASSHPYQRGGWAQYF
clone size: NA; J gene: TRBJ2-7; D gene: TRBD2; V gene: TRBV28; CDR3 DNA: TGTGCCAGCAGTTCTAGCGGGACCTACGAGCAGTACTTC; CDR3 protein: CASSSSGTYEQYF
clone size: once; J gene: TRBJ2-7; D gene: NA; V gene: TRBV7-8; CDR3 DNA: TGTGCCAGCAGCTTAGCACCGGACATTCGCCCCTACGAGCAGTACTTC; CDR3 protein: CASSLAPDIRPYEQYF
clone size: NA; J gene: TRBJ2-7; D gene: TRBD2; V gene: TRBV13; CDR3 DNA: TGTGCCAGCAGCCCTGGGGGTAGCGGGAGTAGGTACGAGCAGTACTTC; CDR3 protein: CASSPGGSGSRYEQYF
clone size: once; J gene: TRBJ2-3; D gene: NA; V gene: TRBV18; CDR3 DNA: TGTGCCAGCTCACCGACAATAACAGGGATGGGCACAGATACGCAGTATTTT; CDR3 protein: CASSPTITGMGTDTQYF
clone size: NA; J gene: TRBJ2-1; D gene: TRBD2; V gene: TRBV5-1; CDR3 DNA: TGCGCCAGCAGCATGACTAGCGGGGCCTACAATGAGCAGTTCTTC; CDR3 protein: CASSMTSGAYNEQFF
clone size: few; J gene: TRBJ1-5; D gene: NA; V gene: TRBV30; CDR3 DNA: TGTGCCTGGAGTGTTCCGGACAGCAATCAGCCCCAGCATTTT; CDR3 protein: CAWSVPDSNQPQHF
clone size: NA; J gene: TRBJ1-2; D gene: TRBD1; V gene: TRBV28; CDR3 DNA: TGTGCCAGCAGTAAACCGGGACAGGGGGCGAAAAATTATGGCTACACCTTC; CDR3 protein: CASSKPGQGAKNYGYTF
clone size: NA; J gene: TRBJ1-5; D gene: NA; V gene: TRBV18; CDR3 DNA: TGTGCCAGCTCACCCCTCGGGCAGGGCGATCAGCCCCAGCATTTT; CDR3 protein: CASSPLGQGDQPQHF